This T cell receptor beta chain was sequenced during a study of cytomegalovirus exposure and HLA in healthy donors. Study-level points and caveats: In a later analysis, HLA-C alleles had the fewest associated TCRs, DRB1 alleles the most. Cytomegalovirus-associated status was assigned to fewer than 200 TCR beta chains.

Primers for the PCR totalled 60 Vbeta and 13 Jbeta. The protocol was immunoSEQ multiplex PCR, while the TCRdb copy is restricted to in-frame clones and leaves out a portion. The profile shows about 100,000 clones, approximately 74% of them singletons. As to this clone: What it binds is not known.

This CDR3 spans 14 amino acids. V was trimmed by 4 bases and J by 2 bases, leaving 12 bases between them. Germline values: CDR1 SGHRS, CDR2 YFSETQ. Specimen: PBMCs. The chain joins TRBV5-1 to TRBJ1-2, with a possible D match to TRBD1 (5 bases). The receptor was derived from a woman aged 70-85 years in good health and CMV-seropositive. CDR3 amino acids: CASSGADSNYGYTF. CDR3 DNA: TGCGCCAGCAGCGGAGCCGACAGCAACTATGGCTACACCTTC.